The rows below give T cell receptor beta chains drawn from one sample of a study of response to subunit inactivated influenza vaccine. TCRdb processed the RT-PCR reads anew with MiXCR; each CDR3 protein has one entry. The repertoire consists of hundreds of thousands of distinct CDR3 sequences, with 14% occurring once and the leading ten covering 7.5% to 9%. Sequencing used PBMCs from blood, obtained 14 to 15 days before vaccination. The receptors derive from a man aged 50 or older who received an inactivated influenza vaccine. Each CDR3 is given with its conserved first and last residue. A D gene is named only where the DNA matches it firmly. Clone size appears in some rows only: once, few, many, or a class for an expanded clone.

V	length	size	J	D	DNA	CDR3
TRBV7-2	16	.	TRBJ2-3	TRBD1	TGTGCCAGCAGCTTAGTCAGGGGGCCTAGCACAGATACGCAGTATTTT	CASSLVRGPSTDTQYF
TRBV7-2	14	.	TRBJ2-7	.	TGTGCCAGCAGCGCCCAGGGGGGCTCCTACGAGCAGTACTTC	CASSAQGGSYEQYF
TRBV2	16	few	TRBJ2-1	TRBD2	TGTGCCAGCAGTGGAACACTAGCGGATGCCTACAATGAGCAGTTCTTC	CASSGTLADAYNEQFF
TRBV19	17	few	TRBJ2-6	.	TGTGCCAGTAGTATAGGCTCCGGGGAACCTGGGGCCAACGTCCTGACTTTC	CASSIGSGEPGANVLTF
TRBV28	14	.	TRBJ1-1	.	TGTGCCAGCAGTCCCCCGGAGCTGAACACTGAAGCTTTCTTT	CASSPPELNTEAFF
TRBV7-2	17	many	TRBJ2-2	.	TGTGCCAGCAGCCCCAATCTCTGGGGCATGAACACCGGGGAGCTGTTTTTT	CASSPNLWGMNTGELFF
TRBV12-3/TRBV12-4	15	few	TRBJ2-1	.	TGTGCCAGCAGATTAGACAGGAGCTCCTACAATGAGCAGTTCTTC	CASRLDRSSYNEQFF
TRBV6-1	14	.	TRBJ2-2	.	TGTGCCAGCAGTCTCCGGGCTAGCGTCGGGGAGCTGTTTTTT	CASSLRASVGELFF
TRBV12-3/TRBV12-4	14	.	TRBJ2-2	.	TGTGCCAGCAGTCCTCACCAGGGGACCGGGGAGCTGTTTTTT	CASSPHQGTGELFF
TRBV7-9	16	many	TRBJ2-7	.	TGTGCCAGCAGCTCCCAGCTTACGCCGTCCCTCGGCGAGCAGTACTTC	CASSSQLTPSLGEQYF
TRBV29-1	11	.	TRBJ2-3	TRBD1	TGCAGTCCCCAGGGGGCAGATACGCAGTATTTT	CSPQGADTQYF
TRBV12-3/TRBV12-4	13	.	TRBJ2-7	.	TGTGCCAGCAGTGCCGAACTCTCCTACGAGCAGTACTTC	CASSAELSYEQYF
TRBV5-6	13	few	TRBJ2-7	TRBD2	TGTGCCAGCAGATACCAAGCGGGGTATGAGCAGTACTTC	CASRYQAGYEQYF
TRBV4-3	20	.	TRBJ2-2	TRBD1	TGCGCCAGCAGCCAAGATGGGCGTAGAGTCGGGACAGCTAACACCGGGGAGCTGTTTTTT	CASSQDGRRVGTANTGELFF
TRBV7-2	13	few	TRBJ1-2	.	TGTGCCAGCACACTCGGGACTGAGGTCATCTACACCTTC	CASTLGTEVIYTF
TRBV7-6	18	.	TRBJ2-5	TRBD2	TGTGCCAGCAGCTTATCACGTGATGCGCGGGGGAACCAAGAGACCCAGTACTTC	CASSLSRDARGNQETQYF
TRBV14	18	.	TRBJ2-5	.	TGTGCCAGCAGTCAATGGAGGGCCACGGCAGGGGTTGGAGAGACCCAGTACTTC	CASSQWRATAGVGETQYF
TRBV19	15	few	TRBJ1-5	TRBD1	TGTGCCAGTAGTCGGGACAGGAATAGCAATCAGCCCCAGCATTTT	CASSRDRNSNQPQHF
TRBV20-1	15	.	TRBJ1-1	.	TGCAGTGCGCCCGCGCCGACCCGGCGGGACACTGAAGCTTTCTTT	CSAPAPTRRDTEAFF
TRBV9	13	few	TRBJ2-7	.	TGTGCCAGCAGCGTATCCAGCTCCTACGAGCAGTACTTC	CASSVSSSYEQYF
TRBV15	15	.	TRBJ2-1	.	TGTGCCACCAGCAGAGAGGGGGGCCTTCTCCATGAGCAGTTCTTC	CATSREGGLLHEQFF
TRBV10-3	16	many	TRBJ1-5	TRBD1	TGTGCCATCAGTGAGTCTAACAGGGGGAACAATCAGCCCCAGCATTTT	CAISESNRGNNQPQHF
TRBV7-2	14	.	TRBJ2-2	.	TGTGCCAGCAGCCCGGGAGGGGGCCCCGGGGAGCTGTTTTTT	CASSPGGGPGELFF
TRBV6-1	14	.	TRBJ2-2	TRBD1	TGTGCCAGCAGGGGCAGGGGGACCACCGGGGAGCTGTTTTTT	CASRGRGTTGELFF